This is a list of T cell receptor beta chains from one sample in a study of T cell responses to AZD1222 COVID-19 vaccine. Sequenced by immunoSEQ multiplex PCR; TCRdb stores in-frame clones only, minus some. The table lists under 150,000 clones, approximately 87% of them singletons, with 1.6% in the top ten. This specimen was peripheral blood, taken 28 days after the second AZD1222 dose. Every receptor here comes from an adult who received the AZD1222 COVID-19 vaccine. CDR3s include the opening cysteine and the closing phenylalanine or tryptophan. The D gene is left open where the match is weak. Only part of the rows carry a size: once, few, many, or a class if the clone is expanded.

>-|TRBV5-1|TRBJ2-2|TRBD2
CASSLQPTSGNTGELFF
TGCGCCAGCAGCTTACAGCCTACTAGCGGAAACACCGGGGAGCTGTTTTTT
>once|TRBV7-3|TRBJ2-1|TRBD2
CASSLMPAGAGNEQFF
TGTGCCAGCAGCTTAATGCCAGCGGGAGCTGGCAATGAGCAGTTCTTC
>-|TRBV27|TRBJ1-1|-
CASKYLSEAFF
TGTGCCAGCAAATATCTCTCTGAAGCTTTCTTT
>-|TRBV3-1/TRBV3-2|TRBJ2-7|TRBD2
CASSPLAGDFYEQYF
TGTGCCAGCAGCCCCTTAGCGGGAGATTTCTACGAGCAGTACTTC
>-|TRBV3-1/TRBV3-2|TRBJ1-5|-
CASSQTTGRNQPQHF
TGTGCCAGCAGCCAGACCACGGGCCGTAATCAGCCCCAGCATTTT
>-|TRBV14|TRBJ1-6|-
CASSPLGPNSPLHF
TGTGCCAGCAGCCCTCTCGGGCCTAATTCACCCCTCCACTTT
>-|TRBV7-2|TRBJ2-3|-
CASSYPGVGWQYF
TGTGCCAGCAGCTACCCCGGGGTGGGGTGGCAGTATTTT
>-|TRBV27|TRBJ1-6|TRBD1
CASSLDRASPLHF
TGTGCCAGCAGTTTAGACAGGGCGTCACCCCTCCACTTT
>-|TRBV5-6|TRBJ1-1|-
CASSLGGIHEAFF
TGTGCCAGCAGCTTGGGGGGGATCCATGAAGCTTTCTTT
>-|TRBV18|TRBJ2-2|-
CASSTSGNTGELFF
TGTGCCAGCTCAACCTCAGGGAACACCGGGGAGCTGTTTTTT
>-|TRBV24-1|TRBJ2-1|-
CATSEKRVDEQFF
TGTGCCACCAGTGAAAAGAGGGTCGATGAGCAGTTCTTC
>-|TRBV25-1|TRBJ2-7|-
CASKVEDGAYEQYF
TGTGCCAGCAAGGTGGAAGACGGGGCCTACGAGCAGTACTTC
>-|TRBV5-4|TRBJ2-1|-
CASIIGGPGGFNEQFF
TGTGCCAGCATTATTGGGGGCCCAGGAGGGTTCAATGAGCAGTTCTTC
>-|TRBV19|TRBJ1-3|-
CATTRGLTGNTIYF
TGTGCCACGACAAGGGGACTCACTGGAAACACCATATATTTT
>-|TRBV19|TRBJ1-1|-
CASSGGPIKTEAFF
TGTGCCAGTAGCGGGGGGCCGATTAAGACTGAAGCTTTCTTT
>-|TRBV5-6|TRBJ2-3|TRBD1
CASSGTGVGTDTQYF
TGTGCCAGCAGCGGGACAGGGGTCGGCACAGATACGCAGTATTTT
>-|TRBV20-1|TRBJ2-6|-
CSASASGANVLTF
TGCAGTGCTAGTGCTTCTGGGGCCAACGTCCTGACTTTC
>once|TRBV14|TRBJ1-1|-
CATSRGAHYGVTEAFF
TGTGCCACCTCACGGGGGGCGCATTATGGGGTCACTGAAGCTTTCTTT
>-|TRBV6-5|TRBJ2-1|TRBD2
CASRASGNYNEQFF
TGTGCCAGCAGGGCTAGCGGGAATTACAATGAGCAGTTCTTC
>-|TRBV3-1/TRBV3-2|TRBJ1-1|-
CASSQQGLGTEAFF
TGTGCCAGCAGTCAACAGGGATTAGGGACTGAAGCTTTCTTT
>few|TRBV20-1|TRBJ2-3|-
CSASFGATDTQYF
TGCAGTGCTAGTTTCGGCGCAACAGATACGCAGTATTTT
>-|TRBV30|TRBJ1-2|-
CASTEPGGYTF
TGTGCCTCGACTGAGCCGGGTGGCTACACCTTC
>-|TRBV5-1|TRBJ1-3|-
CASSLGGDRNTIYF
TGCGCCAGCAGCTTGGGAGGGGATCGAAACACCATATATTTT
>-|TRBV19|TRBJ2-5|TRBD2
CASSPSWGKAGTETQYF
TGTGCCAGTAGCCCCAGCTGGGGGAAAGCGGGGACAGAGACCCAGTACTTC
>-|TRBV12-3/TRBV12-4|TRBJ1-1|-
CASSPQYNTEAFF
TGTGCCAGCAGTCCCCAGTATAACACTGAAGCTTTCTTT
>-|TRBV24-1|TRBJ2-2|-
CATSDRGTTGELFF
TGTGCCACCAGTGATAGAGGAACCACCGGGGAGCTGTTTTTT
>-|TRBV3-1/TRBV3-2|TRBJ1-1|-
CASSPNRVTDTEAFF
TGTGCCAGCAGCCCTAACAGGGTAACGGACACTGAAGCTTTCTTT
>-|TRBV27|TRBJ2-5|-
CASSSGTHLRLETQYF
TGTGCCAGCAGTTCCGGGACACACTTACGTTTAGAGACCCAGTACTTC
>few|TRBV6-4|TRBJ1-2|-
CAPAGGQDGYTF
TGTGCCCCAGCGGGAGGCCAGGATGGCTACACCTTC
>-|TRBV9|TRBJ1-2|TRBD1
CASSLTGARFGYTF
TGTGCCAGCTCCCTAACAGGGGCCCGCTTTGGCTACACCTTC
>-|TRBV2|TRBJ2-2|TRBD1
CASSQLTGTGGGELFF
TGTGCCAGCAGCCAACTGACAGGGACCGGAGGCGGGGAGCTGTTTTTT
>-|TRBV16|TRBJ1-4|-
CASSQSFAGKLFF
TGTGCCAGCAGCCAATCATTCGCAGGAAAACTGTTTTTT
>-|TRBV28|TRBJ1-1|-
CASKGVFVEAFF
TGTGCCAGCAAGGGAGTGTTTGTCGAAGCTTTCTTT
>-|TRBV5-1|TRBJ1-3|-
CASRNSAGNTIYF
TGCGCCAGCAGGAACAGTGCTGGAAACACCATATATTTT
>-|TRBV4-2|TRBJ1-2|TRBD1
CASSPRDSKDGYTF
TGTGCCAGCAGCCCTAGGGACAGCAAGGATGGCTACACCTTC
>-|TRBV6-6|TRBJ2-3|TRBD1
CASSYYGGQGTDTQYF
TGTGCCAGCAGTTACTACGGGGGACAGGGGACAGATACGCAGTATTTT
>-|TRBV28|TRBJ2-7|TRBD2
CASRSSGSVYEQYF
TGTGCCAGCAGATCGAGCGGGAGTGTCTACGAGCAGTACTTC
>-|TRBV19|TRBJ2-2|TRBD1
CASRETGGLNTGELFF
TGTGCCAGTAGAGAGACAGGGGGCCTGAACACCGGGGAGCTGTTTTTT
>-|TRBV7-2|TRBJ2-4|-
CASSLARMGSAEAAKNIQYF
TGTGCCAGCAGCTTAGCGCGGATGGGGTCAGCGGAGGCGGCCAAAAACATTCAGTACTTC
>-|TRBV6-2/TRBV6-3|TRBJ2-1|TRBD2
CASSYLAGGPGNEQFF
TGTGCCAGCAGTTACCTTGCGGGAGGGCCGGGCAATGAGCAGTTCTTC
>-|TRBV2|TRBJ1-2|-
CASSGQRPGGYTF
TGTGCCAGCAGCGGACAGAGGCCGGGTGGCTACACCTTC
>-|TRBV7-2|TRBJ1-2|TRBD1
CASSQDRVGGYTF
TGTGCCAGCAGCCAGGACAGGGTTGGAGGCTACACCTTC
>-|TRBV28|TRBJ1-4|TRBD1
CASSSTGVTNEKLFF
TGTGCCAGCAGTTCCACAGGGGTGACTAATGAAAAACTGTTTTTT
>-|TRBV18|TRBJ2-1|-
CASSPPTRNEQFF
TGTGCCAGCTCACCTCCGACTAGAAATGAGCAGTTCTTC
>-|TRBV3-1/TRBV3-2|TRBJ2-2|-
CASSLSLGNTGELFF
TGTGCCAGCAGCCTATCTCTGGGGAACACCGGGGAGCTGTTTTTT
>-|TRBV5-8|TRBJ2-4|-
CASSLTSGAKNIQYF
TGTGCCAGCAGCTTGACGAGTGGGGCCAAAAACATTCAGTACTTC
>-|TRBV5-1|TRBJ2-3|TRBD1
CASTQGTGGRTDTQYF
TGCGCCAGCACCCAGGGGACAGGGGGTAGAACAGATACGCAGTATTTT
>-|TRBV7-2|TRBJ2-3|TRBD2
CASSLAAPKKTSGGRDTQYF
TGTGCCAGCAGCTTAGCGGCGCCGAAAAAAACTAGCGGGGGGAGAGATACGCAGTATTTT
>-|TRBV6-5|TRBJ2-2|TRBD2
CASSTSADPGELFF
TGTGCCAGCAGTACTAGCGCTGATCCCGGGGAGCTGTTTTTT
>few|TRBV19|TRBJ2-5|TRBD1
CASSIVTGGQETQYF
TGTGCCAGTAGTATAGTTACAGGGGGTCAAGAGACCCAGTACTTC
>-|TRBV19|TRBJ2-2|-
CASSRTASTTGELFF
TGTGCCAGTAGTCGGACAGCCAGTACCACCGGGGAGCTGTTTTTT
>-|TRBV14|TRBJ2-2|-
CASSQVLGTGELFF
TGTGCCAGCAGCCAAGTTCTGGGCACCGGGGAGCTGTTTTTT
>-|TRBV6-1|TRBJ2-3|TRBD1
CASSRDRVTDTQYF
TGTGCCAGCAGTCGGGACAGGGTCACAGATACGCAGTATTTT
>-|TRBV14|TRBJ1-5|TRBD1
CASSSGQGAGQPQHF
TGTGCCAGCAGCTCAGGACAGGGGGCGGGTCAGCCCCAGCATTTT
>-|TRBV6-1|TRBJ1-3|-
CASSEEGSGANTIYF
TGTGCCAGCAGTGAAGAGGGATCGGGGGCGAACACCATATATTTT